Detailed here is one T cell receptor (beta chain). The target antigen is unknown. This sample was taken from a study of immune evolution from preneoplasia to lung adenocarcinoma. Findings of the study overall: Top clone share appeared to fall from AAH through AIS, MIA, adenocarcinoma.

V was cut by 2 bases and J by 4 bases, with 8 bases left in between. CDR3 length equals 13 residues. Germline V CDR1 and CDR2: MDHEN, SYDVKM. The assay was immunoSEQ multiplex PCR, and TCRdb's table has in-frame clones only and misses some. The table lists 9,500 to 13,000 clones, roughly 85% of them singletons. Source material: FFPE minimally invasive lung adenocarcinoma tissue. This receptor was taken from a person between 70 and 80 years old with lung adenocarcinoma. The V and J genes are TRBV28 and TRBJ1-2; D is possibly TRBD1 (6 bases). CDR3: CASSLGGPYGYTF. The DNA for the CDR3 is TGTGCCAGCAGTTTAGGGGGCCCCTATGGCTACACCTTC.